The 9 T cell receptor beta chains reported below all come from one sample, sequenced in a study of TIL therapy for anti-PD-1-resistant metastatic lung cancer. As to time point: pre-treatment sample, taken before nivolumab and TIL therapy. Sequencing used immunoSEQ v3. TCRdb's copy holds only in-frame clones and misses some; the assay was immunoSEQ multiplex PCR. The repertoire consists of approximately 60,000 clones, with roughly 70% occurring once and the leading ten covering 1.8%. Sequences were derived from blood, sampled at baseline. These receptors all come from a person aged 25-80 years with non-small cell lung cancer.

This clone has just one count. The chain joins TRBV29-1 to TRBJ1-1, with a tentative D call TRBD1 (5 bases). The CDR3 is 14 amino acids. Germline loops: CDR1 SQVTM, CDR2 ANQGSEA. Trimming shortened V by 5 bases and J by 0 bases, and 13 bases separated the two germline ends. The CDR3 is CSVSRVLMNTEAFF. Here the CDR3 DNA reads TGCAGCGTTTCCAGGGTATTGATGAACACTGAAGCTTTCTTT.

The chain uses TRBV6-5 and TRBJ1-1; the D gene is possibly TRBD1 (5 bases). V gave up 2 bases and J gave up 1 base, with 8 bases separating them. The germline gives CDR1 MNHEY, CDR2 SVGAGI. This CDR3 comprises 14 residues. For the CDR3, the DNA is TGTGCCAGCAGTTACCACGGACAGAACACTGAAGCTTTCTTT. Translated: CASSYHGQNTEAFF.

This clone has only one observation. This rearrangement joins TRBV7-2 to TRBJ2-3, with a weak D call TRBD2 (5 bases). The CDR3 covers 14 residues. Germline V gene sequence: CDR1 SGHTA, CDR2 FQGNSA. Trimming cost V 0 bases and J 8 bases, with 12 bases left between them. The DNA for the CDR3 is TGTGCCAGCAGCTTAGCCTCAAGAGAGGGTACGCAGTATTTT. Protein: CASSLASREGTQYF.

This clone was recorded once. The chain couples TRBV4-1 to TRBJ2-5, with a possible D match to TRBD1 (6 bases). The better agreement between TRBJ2-7 and the DNA end casts doubt on the J call. CDR3 length equals 17 residues. The germline V gene has CDR1 MGHRA and CDR2 YSYEKL. As DNA, the CDR3 is TGCGCCAGCAGCCAGGATCTCCGGACAGTGCTCACCTACGAGCAGTACTTC. Its protein is CASSQDLRTVLTYEQYF.

The chain combines TRBV7-3 with TRBJ1-4; 8 bases match TRBD1. The CDR3 has 16 amino acids. J gave up 3 bases and V 2 bases, and 5 bases lay outside the gene matches. Germline CDR1 reads SGHTA; CDR2 reads FQGTGA. CDR3 sequence: CASSLVRTGSNEKLFF. The CDR3 DNA sequence: TGTGCCAGCAGCTTAGTACGGACAGGGTCTAATGAAAAACTGTTTTTT.

The chain has TRBV10-1 and TRBJ1-1; TRBD1 is a possible D gene (6 bases). The CDR3 is made up of 14 amino acids. V was cut by 5 bases and J by 1 base, with 11 bases left in between. From germline, CDR1 is WNHNN and CDR2 SYGVQD (reference sequence). The CDR3 region has the DNA TGCGCCAGCAGTCGCGGAGGGGGGAACACTGAAGCTTTCTTT. Translating it yields CASSRGGGNTEAFF.

The chain uses TRBV29-1 and TRBJ2-3; D is uncertain. Germline-derived CDR1 and CDR2 are SQVTM and ANQGSEA. V was clipped by 3 bases and J by 1 base, with 5 bases between them. CDR3 length: 12 amino acids. Here the CDR3 reads CSVEQGTDTQYF. CDR3 DNA sequence: TGCAGCGTTGAGCAGGGCACAGATACGCAGTATTTT.

This chain's CDR3 is CASSVGAGGSETQYF. For the CDR3, the DNA is TGTGCCAGCAGCGTCGGGGCAGGGGGAAGTGAGACCCAGTACTTC. This chain links TRBV9 with TRBJ2-5, with TRBD1 matching 7 bases. Trimming at V came to 2 bases and at J to 5 bases, leaving 9 bases not matched to a gene. Looked up from germline, CDR1 is SGDLS and CDR2 is YYNGEE. The length of the CDR3 is 15 residues.

The V and J genes are TRBV11-3 and TRBJ1-1, with D possibly TRBD1 on 5 matching bases. This CDR3 has 19 residues. V was trimmed by 3 bases and J by 0 bases, leaving 23 bases between them. Germline loops: CDR1 SGHNT, CDR2 YENEEA. CDR3 protein: CASSFRTGTEIYMNTEAFF. CDR3 sequence (DNA): TGTGCCAGCAGCTTCCGAACCGGGACCGAGATATACATGAACACTGAAGCTTTCTTT.